The 27 T cell receptor beta chains below come from one sample, sequenced in a study of blood T cells in healthy people across ages. Sample-barcoded 5' priming and a J-beta primer mix drove a second PCR of roughly 6 to 12 cycles. A single record per CDR3 protein comes from TCRdb applying MiXCR to the 5' RACE reads. Of about 1.5 million distinct CDR3 sequences in the sample, about 43% were seen once. The sample consisted of blood. All receptors come from a woman aged 18-29 years in good health.

This chain connects TRBV15 to TRBJ1-4; 7 nucleotides align to TRBD1. CDR3 length: 15 residues. V lost 0 bases to trimming and J lost 7 bases; unmatched junction nucleotides: 5. CDR1 is LNHNV and CDR2 is YYDKDF in the germline V gene (reference sequence). The CDR3 region has the DNA TGTGCCACCAGCAGAGAGGGACAGAGAGGTGAAAAACTGTTTTTT. Translation: CATSREGQRGEKLFF.

This sequence joins TRBV20-1 and TRBJ2-1; 7 positions agree with TRBD2. V was clipped by 6 bases and J by 9 bases; unmatched bases: 20. The CDR3 consists of 16 residues. Germline loops: CDR1 DFQATT, CDR2 SNEGSKA (reference sequence). CDR3 DNA: TGCAGTGCCCCCCACCCCCGGGAGCGGGGCGATGGTGAGCAGTTCTTC. It codes for CSAPHPRERGDGEQFF.

The rearrangement joins TRBV20-1 to TRBJ1-2, with D unclear. This CDR3 is built from 11 residues. Germline V lookup: CDR1 DFQATT, CDR2 SNEGSKA (reference sequence). For the CDR3, the DNA is TGCAGCCACTGGAGGGTCTATGGCTACACCTTC. It codes for CSHWRVYGYTF.

The sample holds a few counts of this clonotype. This chain connects TRBV29-1 to TRBJ2-7; D remains unclear. Germline assignment: CDR1 SQVTM and CDR2 ANQGSEA. The CDR3 sequence is 14 residues long. The V and J ends lost 0 bases and 1 base respectively, with 10 bases between them. CDR3 nucleotide sequence: TGCAGCGTTGAAGATCAGAGTAGTTCCTACGAGCAGTACTTC. Translation: CSVEDQSSSYEQYF.

V usage is TRBV21-1 and J usage is TRBJ2-7; the table's TRBD2 call for D was not verified on the DNA. TRBV21-1 corresponds to a pseudogene. The CDR3 consists of 17 residues. The CDR3 spells CASSRPSWGGVSYEQYF. In nucleotides, the CDR3 is TGTGCCAGCAGCCGTCCATCTTGGGGAGGGGTCTCCTACGAGCAGTACTTC.

This clonotype was picked up a small number of times. The rearrangement uses TRBV2 and TRBJ2-1; possibly TRBD1 for D (6 bases). Trimming removed 2 bases at V and 4 bases at J, with 12 bases between. The CDR3 is made up of 15 amino acids. Germline V gene data show CDR1 as SNHLY and CDR2 as FYNNEI. CDR3 coding DNA: TGTGCCAGCAGTGAAATGGAGGACAGTTACAATGAGCAGTTCTTC. Its protein is CASSEMEDSYNEQFF.

The rearrangement uses TRBV27 and TRBJ1-2, with TRBD1 matching over 9 bases. This CDR3 comprises 12 residues. Germline CDR1 MNHEY, CDR2 SMNVEV (reference sequence). The trim removed 5 bases at V and 10 bases at J, leaving 5 bases unmatched. DNA of the CDR3: TGTGCCAGCAGTCCGGACAGGGGTGTCTACACCTTC. Encoded protein: CASSPDRGVYTF.

This chain joins TRBV28 and TRBJ2-5, with D possibly TRBD1 on 5 matching bases. The CDR3 consists of 15 residues. The V gene's germline CDR1 is MDHEN and CDR2 SYDVKM. V shed 1 base and J shed 1 base, with 10 bases lying between them. CDR3 in amino acids: CASSLFLDTQETQYF. CDR3 nucleotide sequence: TGTGCCAGCAGTTTATTTCTGGACACCCAAGAGACCCAGTACTTC.

In this sample, this clonotype turned up many times. The chain has TRBV20-1 and TRBJ2-5; TRBD2 matches at 13 bases. V lost 6 bases to trimming and J lost 1 base; unmatched junction nucleotides: 8. CDR1 and CDR2 (germline): DFQATT, SNEGSKA (reference sequence). This CDR3 has 16 amino acids. The CDR3 loop reads CSATGTSGVAQETQYF. The CDR3 DNA reads TGCAGTGCAACCGGGACTAGCGGGGTAGCCCAAGAGACCCAGTACTTC.

The V and J genes are TRBV7-8 and TRBJ2-7; 11 positions agree with TRBD1. CDR1 is SGHVS, CDR2 FQNEAQ, per germline. Germline trimming cut 7 bases from V and 1 base from J; bases unmatched to any gene: 6. The CDR3 extends over 15 amino acids. DNA of the CDR3: TGTGCCAGCACCGGGGGGACAGGGGGTTCCTACGAGCAGTACTTC. The encoded protein is CASTGGTGGSYEQYF. Using reference TRBV7-8 and TRBJ2-7 for the parts outside the CDR3, the full variable domain is GAGVSQSPRYKVAKRGQDVALRCDPISGHVSLFWYQQALGQGPEFLTYFQNEAQLDKSGLPSDRFFAERPEGSVSTLKIQRTQQEDSAVYLCASTGGTGGSYEQYFGPGTRLTVT.

This clonotype turned up a few times. The rearrangement joins TRBV6-6 to TRBJ2-3; TRBD2 aligns across 8 bases. Trimming took 6 bases from V and 6 from J; bases not matched to a gene: 14. Germline V gives CDR1 MNHNY, CDR2 SVGAGI (reference sequence). This CDR3 has 16 residues. The DNA for the CDR3 is TGTGCCAGCAGCCCCACCGTTAACGGGAGGGGTGATACGCAGTATTTT. This translates into CASSPTVNGRGDTQYF.

This clonotype has just a few counts. V usage is TRBV7-2 and J usage is TRBJ2-7; D remains ambiguous. Trimming removed 5 bases at V and 10 bases at J, with 21 bases between. Germline loops: CDR1 SGHTA, CDR2 FQGNSA. The CDR3 loop spans 14 amino acids. CDR3 residues: CASSPPSVKQSQYF. The CDR3 nucleotides read TGTGCCAGCAGCCCACCATCCGTCAAGCAATCCCAGTACTTC. Complete variable domain (other parts from reference TRBV7-2 and TRBJ2-7): GAGVSQSPSNKVTEKGKDVELRCDPISGHTALYWYRQSLGQGLEFLIYFQGNSAPDKSGLPSDRFSAERTGGSVSTLTIQRTQQEDSAVYLCASSPPSVKQSQYFGPGTRLTVT.

This chain uses TRBV6-1 with TRBJ1-2; D gene unclear. Trimming stripped 8 bases from V and 0 bases from J, with 10 bases between. This CDR3 has 13 amino acids. Germline CDR1 MNHNS, CDR2 SASEGT. The CDR3 loop is CASRGRANYGYTF. CDR3 coding DNA: TGTGCCAGCCGCGGGCGGGCTAACTATGGCTACACCTTC.

This chain uses TRBV10-3 with TRBJ2-2, with D unclear. The CDR3 sequence is 14 residues long. Between the trimmed V and J ends, which lost 10 bases and 3 bases, there was a span of 15 bases. Germline-derived CDR1 and CDR2 are ENHRY and SYGVKD. The CDR3 is CATEPDGYTGELFF. In nucleotides, the CDR3 is TGTGCCACCGAACCGGACGGATACACCGGGGAGCTGTTTTTT.

V and J are TRBV2 and TRBJ2-1; 11 bases line up with TRBD2. V trimming: 11 bases; J trimming: 6 bases; junction bases outside the gene matches: 9. The CDR3 runs 14 residues. CDR1 and CDR2 (germline): SNHLY, FYNNEI. The CDR3: CAGRLAGKRNEQFF. The CDR3 DNA reads TGTGCCGGTAGACTAGCGGGAAAGCGCAATGAGCAGTTCTTC.

This clonotype was detected a few times. This chain connects TRBV10-3 to TRBJ2-3, with 10 bases aligning to TRBD2. The junction had 7 bases not matched to a gene; V was cut back by 5 bases and J by 2 bases. The CDR3 is made up of 16 amino acids. Germline lookup yields CDR1 ENHRY and CDR2 SYGVKD. CDR3 DNA: TGTGCCATCAGTCCCGGGACTAGCGACTTCACAGATACGCAGTATTTT. Residues: CAISPGTSDFTDTQYF.

This clonotype was picked up a small number of times. The chain employs TRBV12-3 or TRBV12-4 and TRBJ2-5; 7 bases match TRBD1. The CDR3 has 15 residues. The J segment lost 3 bases and the V segment lost 8 bases, leaving 12 bases of the junction unmatched. The CDR3 is CASRMGQSKKETQYF. Written as DNA, the CDR3 is TGTGCCAGCCGTATGGGACAGTCGAAAAAAGAGACCCAGTACTTC.

The V call is TRBV27, the J call TRBJ1-5; the match to TRBD1 covers 8 bases. The V and J ends lost 6 bases and 5 bases, in that order; junction bases with no gene match: 9. Looked up from germline, CDR1 is MNHEY and CDR2 is SMNVEV (reference sequence). The CDR3 contains 15 residues. The CDR3 here is CASRATDRVDQPQHF. As DNA, the CDR3 is TGTGCCAGCAGAGCCACGGACAGGGTTGATCAGCCCCAGCATTTT.

This clonotype was seen a few times. The rearrangement links TRBV7-8 to TRBJ2-3, with 8 positions matching TRBD2. The CDR3 consists of 17 residues. V was pared by 1 base and J by 4 bases, with 10 bases of the junction left unmatched. From germline, CDR1 is SGHVS and CDR2 FQNEAQ. CDR3 nucleotide sequence: TGTGCCAGCAGCTTAGGCTCGCCGGGACTAGTAGCAGATACGCAGTATTTT. Protein: CASSLGSPGLVADTQYF.

The chain combines TRBV20-1 with TRBJ2-7; a weak D match, TRBD2 (5 bases). The CDR3 extends over 14 amino acids. Germline assignment: CDR1 DFQATT and CDR2 SNEGSKA (reference sequence). V gave up 8 bases and J gave up 2 bases, with 19 bases separating them. The CDR3 sequence: CSFKDDYHAYEQYF. The CDR3 coding sequence is TGCAGTTTTAAGGACGACTACCATGCCTACGAGCAGTACTTC.

J is TRBJ2-1 and V is TRBV2; D might be TRBD1 (7 bases). The CDR3 contains 13 residues. V lost 10 bases and J lost 9, with 19 bases in between. From germline, CDR1 is SNHLY and CDR2 FYNNEI. This CDR3 reads CAIRRGQLGEQFF. CDR3 bases: TGTGCCATCAGGAGGGGACAGTTGGGTGAGCAGTTCTTC.

This clonotype was observed a few times. V usage is TRBV2 and J usage is TRBJ1-1; D is unresolved. The CDR3 spans 13 residues. The V and J ends lost 6 bases and 7 bases respectively, with 15 bases between them. The germline V gene has CDR1 SNHLY and CDR2 FYNNEI. The CDR3 is CASRGWGFIEAFF. Written as DNA, the CDR3 is TGTGCCAGCAGGGGCTGGGGATTCATTGAAGCTTTCTTT.

This clonotype was detected a few times. This sequence joins TRBV6-5 and TRBJ2-3, with D unclear. Trimming shortened V by 0 bases and J by 4 bases, and 8 bases separated the two germline ends. The CDR3 extends over 14 amino acids. CDR1 and CDR2 (germline): MNHEY, SVGAGI. CDR3 in DNA: TGTGCCAGCAGTTACTCGATCTCCGCAGATACGCAGTATTTT. The encoded protein is CASSYSISADTQYF.

Comments on this clonotype: This may stem from a read error, because a much larger clone lies one nucleotide away. The rearrangement joins TRBV29-1 to TRBJ2-3, with TRBD1 matching over 7 bases. The CDR3 covers 15 residues. Germline V lookup: CDR1 SQVTM, CDR2 ANQGSEA. V was clipped by 1 base and J by 1 base; unmatched bases: 5. This CDR3 is CSVEGSGQGTDTQYF. DNA of the CDR3: TGCAGCGTTGAAGGATCCGGACAGGGCACAGATACGCAGTATTTT.

J is TRBJ2-1 and V is TRBV3-1; D gene unclear. The CDR3 has 13 residues. Trimming cost V 4 bases and J 4 bases, with 8 bases left between them. The germline V gene has CDR1 LGHDT and CDR2 YNNKEL (reference sequence). CDR3 protein: CASSRERYNEQFF. CDR3 in DNA: TGTGCCAGCAGCCGCGAGAGGTACAATGAGCAGTTCTTC.

This clonotype was observed a handful of times. This chain connects TRBV27 to TRBJ2-5; maybe TRBD2 (5 bases). V was shortened by 5 bases and J by 11 bases, with 18 bases between the two germline ends. In germline, CDR1 is MNHEY, CDR2 SMNVEV (reference sequence). The CDR3 extends over 13 amino acids. CDR3 nucleotide sequence: TGTGCCAGCAGTCAAGGACTCGCCAATGAGCAGTACTTC. Translating gives CASSQGLANEQYF.

The chain is built from TRBV30 and TRBJ1-2, with no clear D. The germline CDR1 and CDR2 sequences are GTSNPN and SVGIG (reference sequence). This CDR3 is 14 amino acids long. V dropped 0 bases and J dropped 3 bases, with 11 bases sitting between them. The CDR3 nucleotides read TGTGCCTGGAGTGTATCGGGAGCTCACTATGGCTACACCTTC. Its protein is CAWSVSGAHYGYTF.